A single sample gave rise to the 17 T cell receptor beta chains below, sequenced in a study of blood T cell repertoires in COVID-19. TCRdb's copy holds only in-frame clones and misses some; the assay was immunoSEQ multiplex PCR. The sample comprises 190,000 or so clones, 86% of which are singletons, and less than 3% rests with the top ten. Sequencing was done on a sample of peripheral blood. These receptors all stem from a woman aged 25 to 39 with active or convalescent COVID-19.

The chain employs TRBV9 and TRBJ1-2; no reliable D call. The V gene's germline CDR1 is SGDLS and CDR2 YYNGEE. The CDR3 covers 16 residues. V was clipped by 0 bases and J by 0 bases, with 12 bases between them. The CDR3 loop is CASSVESRPSNYGYTF. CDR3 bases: TGTGCCAGCAGCGTAGAATCGCGTCCCTCTAACTATGGCTACACCTTC.

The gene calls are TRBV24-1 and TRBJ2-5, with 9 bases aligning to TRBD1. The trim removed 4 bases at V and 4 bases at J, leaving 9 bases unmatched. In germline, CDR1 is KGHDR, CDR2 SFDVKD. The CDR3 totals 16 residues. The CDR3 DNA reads TGTGCCACCAGTGACCCCGGACAGGGACAGGGAGAGACCCAGTACTTC. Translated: CATSDPGQGQGETQYF.

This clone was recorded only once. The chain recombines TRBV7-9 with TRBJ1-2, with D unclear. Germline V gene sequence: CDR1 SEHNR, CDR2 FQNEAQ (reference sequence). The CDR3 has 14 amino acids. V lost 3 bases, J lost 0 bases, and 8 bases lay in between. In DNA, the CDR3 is TGTGCCAGCAGCTTTCAGGAAGCTAACTATGGCTACACCTTC. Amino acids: CASSFQEANYGYTF.

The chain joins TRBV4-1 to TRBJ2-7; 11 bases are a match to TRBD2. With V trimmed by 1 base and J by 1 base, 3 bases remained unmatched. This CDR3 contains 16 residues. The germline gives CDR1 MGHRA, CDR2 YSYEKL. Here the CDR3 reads CASSQVLAGESYEQYF. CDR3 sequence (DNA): TGCGCCAGCAGCCAAGTACTAGCGGGAGAGTCCTACGAGCAGTACTTC.

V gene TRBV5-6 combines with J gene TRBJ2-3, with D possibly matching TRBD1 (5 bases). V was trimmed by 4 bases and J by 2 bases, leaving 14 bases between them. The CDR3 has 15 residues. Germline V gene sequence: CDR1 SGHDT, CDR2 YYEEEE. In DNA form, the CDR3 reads TGTGCCAGCAGCAGTAGGCAGGACAACACAGATACGCAGTATTTT. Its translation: CASSSRQDNTDTQYF.

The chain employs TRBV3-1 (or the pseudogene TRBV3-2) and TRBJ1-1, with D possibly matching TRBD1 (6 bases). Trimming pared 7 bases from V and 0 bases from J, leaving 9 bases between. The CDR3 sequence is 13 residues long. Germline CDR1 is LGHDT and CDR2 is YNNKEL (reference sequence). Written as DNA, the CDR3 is TGTGCCAGCACGGGACATCTGAACACTGAAGCTTTCTTT. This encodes CASTGHLNTEAFF.

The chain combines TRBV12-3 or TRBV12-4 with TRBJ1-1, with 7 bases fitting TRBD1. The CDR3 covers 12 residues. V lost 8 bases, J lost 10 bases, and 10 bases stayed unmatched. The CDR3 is CASGSGGQTAFF. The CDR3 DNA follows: TGTGCCAGCGGAAGTGGGGGACAGACAGCTTTCTTT.

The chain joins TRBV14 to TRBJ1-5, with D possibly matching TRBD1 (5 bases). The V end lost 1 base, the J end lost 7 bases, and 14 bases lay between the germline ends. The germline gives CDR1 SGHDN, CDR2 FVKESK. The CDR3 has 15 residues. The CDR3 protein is CASSQGGTFHQPQHF. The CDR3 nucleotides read TGTGCCAGCAGCCAAGGGGGCACTTTCCACCAGCCCCAGCATTTT.

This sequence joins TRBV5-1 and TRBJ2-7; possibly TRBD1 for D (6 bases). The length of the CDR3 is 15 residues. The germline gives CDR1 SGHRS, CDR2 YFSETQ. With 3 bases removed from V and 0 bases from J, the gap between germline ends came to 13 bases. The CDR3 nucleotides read TGCGCCAGCAGCTCCGTTCGAGGGGGCTCCTACGAGCAGTACTTC. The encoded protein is CASSSVRGGSYEQYF.

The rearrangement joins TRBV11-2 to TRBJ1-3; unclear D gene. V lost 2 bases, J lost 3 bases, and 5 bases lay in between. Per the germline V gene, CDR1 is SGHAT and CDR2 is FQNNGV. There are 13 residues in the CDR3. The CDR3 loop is CASSLLRGNTIYF. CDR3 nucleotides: TGTGCCAGCAGCTTACTGCGTGGAAACACCATATATTTT.

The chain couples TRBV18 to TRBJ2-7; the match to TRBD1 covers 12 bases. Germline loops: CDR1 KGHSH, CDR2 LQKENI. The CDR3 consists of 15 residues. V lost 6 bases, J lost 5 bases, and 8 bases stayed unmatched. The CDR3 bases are TGTGCCAGCTCCCGGGACAGGGGGCGGAGCGACGAGCAGTACTTC. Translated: CASSRDRGRSDEQYF.

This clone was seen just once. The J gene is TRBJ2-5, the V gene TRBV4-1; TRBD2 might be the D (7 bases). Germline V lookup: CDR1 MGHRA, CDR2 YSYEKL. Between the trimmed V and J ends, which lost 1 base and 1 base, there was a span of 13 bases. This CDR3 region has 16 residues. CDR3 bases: TGCGCCAGCAGCCAAGGAGGGGGGGCCACCCAAGAGACCCAGTACTTC. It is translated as CASSQGGGATQETQYF.

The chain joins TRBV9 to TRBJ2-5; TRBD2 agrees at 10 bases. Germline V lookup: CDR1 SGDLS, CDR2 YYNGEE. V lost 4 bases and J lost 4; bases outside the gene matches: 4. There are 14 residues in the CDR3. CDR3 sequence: CASSRIAGGETQYF. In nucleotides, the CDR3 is TGTGCCAGCAGCAGGATAGCGGGAGGAGAGACCCAGTACTTC. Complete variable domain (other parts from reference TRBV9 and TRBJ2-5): DSGVTQTPKHLITATGQRVTLRCSPRSGDLSVYWYQQSLDQGLQFLIQYYNGEERAKGNILERFSAQQFPDLHSELNLSSLELGDSALYFCASSRIAGGETQYFGPGTRLLVL.

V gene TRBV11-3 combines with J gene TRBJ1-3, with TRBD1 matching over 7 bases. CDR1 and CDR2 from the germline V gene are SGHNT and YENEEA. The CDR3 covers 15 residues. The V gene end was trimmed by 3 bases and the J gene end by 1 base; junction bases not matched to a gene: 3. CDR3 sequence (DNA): TGTGCCAGCAGCTTGCGACAGGGTTCTGGAAACACCATATATTTT. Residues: CASSLRQGSGNTIYF.

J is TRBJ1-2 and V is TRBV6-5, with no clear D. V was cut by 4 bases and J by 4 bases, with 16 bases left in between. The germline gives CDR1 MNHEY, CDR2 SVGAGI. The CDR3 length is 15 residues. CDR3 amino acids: CASSLSPAGSYGYTF. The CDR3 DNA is TGTGCCAGCAGTTTATCACCAGCGGGTAGCTATGGCTACACCTTC.

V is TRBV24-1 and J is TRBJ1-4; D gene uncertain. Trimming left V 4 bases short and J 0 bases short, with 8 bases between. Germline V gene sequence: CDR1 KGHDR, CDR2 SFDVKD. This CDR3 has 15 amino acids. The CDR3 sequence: CATSEAGSTNEKLFF. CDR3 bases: TGTGCCACCAGTGAGGCGGGATCAACTAATGAAAAACTGTTTTTT.

The CDR3 bases are TGTGCCAGCAGCTTAGTGAGCAGGGTGGAAACCTACGAGCAGTACTTC. Protein sequence: CASSLVSRVETYEQYF. The rearrangement uses TRBV7-2 and TRBJ2-7; weak D call: TRBD1 (5 bases). The CDR3 consists of 16 residues. V dropped 1 base and J dropped 2 bases, with 15 bases sitting between them. Per the germline V gene, CDR1 is SGHTA and CDR2 is FQGNSA.